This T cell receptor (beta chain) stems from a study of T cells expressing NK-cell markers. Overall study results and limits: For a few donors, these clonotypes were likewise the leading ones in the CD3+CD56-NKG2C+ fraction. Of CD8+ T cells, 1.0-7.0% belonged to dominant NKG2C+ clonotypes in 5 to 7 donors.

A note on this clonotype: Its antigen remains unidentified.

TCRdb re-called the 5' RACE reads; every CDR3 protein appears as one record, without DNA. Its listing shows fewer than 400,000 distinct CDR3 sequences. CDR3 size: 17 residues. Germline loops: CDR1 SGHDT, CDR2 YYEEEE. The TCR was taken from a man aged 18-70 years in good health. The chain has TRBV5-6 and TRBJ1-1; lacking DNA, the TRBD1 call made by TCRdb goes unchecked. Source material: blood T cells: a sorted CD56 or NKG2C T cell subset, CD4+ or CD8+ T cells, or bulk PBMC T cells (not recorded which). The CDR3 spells CASSLVVLLGVNTEAFF.